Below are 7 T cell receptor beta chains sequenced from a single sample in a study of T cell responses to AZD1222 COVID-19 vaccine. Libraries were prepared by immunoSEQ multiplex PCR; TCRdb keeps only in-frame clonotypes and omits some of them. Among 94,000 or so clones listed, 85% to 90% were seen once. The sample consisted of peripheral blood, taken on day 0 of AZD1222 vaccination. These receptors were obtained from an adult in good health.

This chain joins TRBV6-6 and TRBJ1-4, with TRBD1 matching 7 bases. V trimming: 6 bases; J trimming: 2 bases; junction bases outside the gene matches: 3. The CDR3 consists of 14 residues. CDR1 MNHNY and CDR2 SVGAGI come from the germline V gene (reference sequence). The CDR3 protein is CASRRGQTNEKLFF. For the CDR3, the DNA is TGTGCCAGCAGGAGGGGACAGACTAATGAAAAACTGTTTTTT.

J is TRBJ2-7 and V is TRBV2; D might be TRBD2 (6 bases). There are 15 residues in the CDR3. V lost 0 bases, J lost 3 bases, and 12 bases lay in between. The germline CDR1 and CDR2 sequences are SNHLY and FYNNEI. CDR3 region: CASSEARVGGYEQYF. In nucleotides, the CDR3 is TGTGCCAGCAGTGAAGCGCGGGTGGGAGGCTACGAGCAGTACTTC.

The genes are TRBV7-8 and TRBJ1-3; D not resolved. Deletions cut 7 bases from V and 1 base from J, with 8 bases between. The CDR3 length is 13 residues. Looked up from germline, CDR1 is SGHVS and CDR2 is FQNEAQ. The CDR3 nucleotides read TGTGCCAGCACCCAAGGGTCTGGAAACACCATATATTTT. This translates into CASTQGSGNTIYF.

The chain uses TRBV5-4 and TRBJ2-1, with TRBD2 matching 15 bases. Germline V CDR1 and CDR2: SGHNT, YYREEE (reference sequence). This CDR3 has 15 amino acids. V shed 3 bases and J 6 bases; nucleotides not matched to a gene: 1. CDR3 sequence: CASSWGLAGGNEQFF. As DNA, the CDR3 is TGTGCCAGCAGCTGGGGACTAGCGGGAGGCAATGAGCAGTTCTTC.

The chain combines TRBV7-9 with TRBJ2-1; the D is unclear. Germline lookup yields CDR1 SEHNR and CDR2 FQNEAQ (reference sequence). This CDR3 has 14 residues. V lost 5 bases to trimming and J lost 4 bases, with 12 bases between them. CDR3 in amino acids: CASSPAFSYNEQFF. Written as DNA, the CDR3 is TGTGCCAGCAGCCCTGCGTTCTCGTACAATGAGCAGTTCTTC.

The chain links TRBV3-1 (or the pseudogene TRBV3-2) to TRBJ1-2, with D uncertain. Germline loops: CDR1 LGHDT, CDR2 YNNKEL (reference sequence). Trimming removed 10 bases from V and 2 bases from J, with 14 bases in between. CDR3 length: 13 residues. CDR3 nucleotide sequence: TGTGCCACTTCGGTGGGGAGAAACTATGGCTACACCTTC. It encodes CATSVGRNYGYTF.

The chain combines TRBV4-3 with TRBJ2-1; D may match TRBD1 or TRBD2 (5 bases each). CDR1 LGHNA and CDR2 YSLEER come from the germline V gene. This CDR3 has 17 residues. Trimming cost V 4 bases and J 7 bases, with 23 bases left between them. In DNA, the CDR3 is TGCGCCAGCAGCCGGGAGTTGAAGGGGATGATTTGGAATGAGCAGTTCTTC. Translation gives CASSRELKGMIWNEQFF.